One and the same sample provided the 3 T cell receptor beta chains below, sequenced in a study of beta chain features in type 1 diabetes. cDNA synthesis used the whole RNA isolate, giving expressed TCRB sequences. TCRdb's copy holds only in-frame clones and misses some; the assay was immunoSEQ multiplex PCR. The sample lists more than 110,000 clones, about 7% seen once, with roughly 1.4% in the top ten. The sample taken for sequencing was central memory CD4+ T cells from blood. The receptors stem from a woman aged 25-40 years in good health.

The V gene is TRBV28, the J gene TRBJ2-2; no clear D gene. Trimming removed 5 bases at V and 2 bases at J, with 9 bases between. This CDR3 region has 14 residues. Per germline, CDR1 MDHEN and CDR2 SYDVKM. This CDR3 is CASSPFPNTGELFF. The CDR3 coding sequence is TGTGCCAGCAGTCCCTTCCCCAACACCGGGGAGCTGTTTTTT.

The V and J genes are TRBV28 and TRBJ2-5; the match to TRBD1 covers 9 bases. Germline values: CDR1 MDHEN, CDR2 SYDVKM. The CDR3 length is 14 residues. V lost 8 bases and J lost 9; bases outside the gene matches: 13. CDR3 residues: CASGIGQGIVAQYF. CDR3 sequence (DNA): TGTGCCAGCGGCATCGGACAGGGGATCGTGGCCCAGTACTTC.

There are a few counts of this clone. The rearrangement uses TRBV28 and TRBJ1-1; possibly TRBD1 for D (5 bases). Germline V gene sequence: CDR1 MDHEN, CDR2 SYDVKM. The CDR3 is made up of 12 amino acids. Trimming took off 8 bases at V and 7 bases at J, with 14 bases between the two ends. CDR3 nucleotides: TGTGCCAGCCTATCCGGGACTAATGAAGCTTTCTTT. It codes for CASLSGTNEAFF.